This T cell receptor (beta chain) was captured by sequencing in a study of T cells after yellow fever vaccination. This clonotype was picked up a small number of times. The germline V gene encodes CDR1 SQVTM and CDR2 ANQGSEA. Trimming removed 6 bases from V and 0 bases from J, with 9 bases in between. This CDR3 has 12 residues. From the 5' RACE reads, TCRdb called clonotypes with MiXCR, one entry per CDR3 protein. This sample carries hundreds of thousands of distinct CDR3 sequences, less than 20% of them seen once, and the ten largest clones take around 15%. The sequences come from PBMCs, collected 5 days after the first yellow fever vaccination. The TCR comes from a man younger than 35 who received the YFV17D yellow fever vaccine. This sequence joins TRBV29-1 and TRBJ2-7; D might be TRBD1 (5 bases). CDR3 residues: CSVGDSSYEQYF. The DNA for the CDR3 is TGCAGCGTAGGCGACAGCTCCTACGAGCAGTACTTC.